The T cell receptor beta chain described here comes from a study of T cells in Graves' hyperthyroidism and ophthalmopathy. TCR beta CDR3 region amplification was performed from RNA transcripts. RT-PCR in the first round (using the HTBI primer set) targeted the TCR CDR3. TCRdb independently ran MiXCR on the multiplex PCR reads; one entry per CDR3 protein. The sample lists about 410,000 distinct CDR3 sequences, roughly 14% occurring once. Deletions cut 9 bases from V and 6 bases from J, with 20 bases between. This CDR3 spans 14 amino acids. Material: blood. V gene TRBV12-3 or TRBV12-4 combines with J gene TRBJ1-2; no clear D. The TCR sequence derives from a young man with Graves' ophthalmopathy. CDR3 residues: CASELGVGGDGYTF. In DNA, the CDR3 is TGTGCCAGTGAGTTAGGAGTAGGAGGAGATGGCTACACCTTC.